This TCR beta chain was documented in a study of blood T cell repertoires in COVID-19. On the study more broadly: There were acute and convalescent COVID-19 samples, and they came from the United States, Italy and Spain. Nucleic acid was either cDNA or gDNA, and it came from T cells, B-cell-depleted T cells, or PBMCs.

V trimming: 6 bases; J trimming: 5 bases; junction bases outside the gene matches: 7. CDR1 MNHNY and CDR2 SVGAGI come from the germline V gene (reference sequence). This CDR3 has 14 amino acids. Authors' methods: Amplified reference gene primers provided the basis for estimating nucleated cell counts. Libraries were prepared by immunoSEQ multiplex PCR; TCRdb keeps only in-frame clonotypes and omits some of them. The V and J calls and the clone size are those of that table, but D and trimming were determined from the DNA. Among 200,000 to 250,000 clones listed, approximately 81% were seen once. The J gene is TRBJ1-2, the V gene TRBV6-6, with TRBD1 matching 9 bases. Sequencing used peripheral blood. The TCR comes from a woman older than 75 with acute or convalescent COVID-19. The DNA for the CDR3 is TGTGCCAGCAGGGGAACAGGGGGCTATTATGGCTACACCTTC. It yields the protein CASRGTGGYYGYTF.